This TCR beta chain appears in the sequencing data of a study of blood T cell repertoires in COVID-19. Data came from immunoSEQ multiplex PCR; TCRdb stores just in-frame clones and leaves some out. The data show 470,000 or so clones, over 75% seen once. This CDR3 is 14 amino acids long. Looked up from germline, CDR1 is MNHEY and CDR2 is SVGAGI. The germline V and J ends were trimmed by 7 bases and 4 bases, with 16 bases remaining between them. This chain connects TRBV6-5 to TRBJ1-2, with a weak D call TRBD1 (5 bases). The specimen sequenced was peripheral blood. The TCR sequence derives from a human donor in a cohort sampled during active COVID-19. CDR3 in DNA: TGTGCCAGCATTATCGCCAGGGAAGGCTATGGCTACACCTTC. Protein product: CASIIAREGYGYTF.